This T cell receptor beta chain came from a study of CD8 T cells in ankylosing spondylitis. Study-level results: Some motif variants were previously reported in reactive arthritis synovial fluid and blood. Seemingly characteristic of ankylosing spondylitis blood was a TCR beta motif consisting of several highly homologous variants.

TCR beta libraries were made by quantitative 5'-RACE with molecular barcodes. In TCRdb, the 5' RACE reads were re-called with MiXCR into one record per CDR3 protein. The sample includes about 540,000 distinct CDR3 sequences, about an eighth of them seen just once. As regards this clonotype: No antigen is known for it.

The origin of this receptor is a male donor with ankylosing spondylitis. The sample taken for sequencing was blood, either unsorted or a sorted T cell fraction (not recorded which).

CDR3 DNA: TGTGCCAGCAAGAGTGAGATTACGGTTGATCAGCCCCAGCATTTT. It specifies CASKSEITVDQPQHF. The rearrangement joins TRBV7-2 to TRBJ1-5; no clear D. The length of the CDR3 is 15 residues. CDR1 and CDR2 from the germline V gene are SGHTA and FQGNSA. Trimming shortened V by 7 bases and J by 5 bases, and 18 bases separated the two germline ends. Filled out from reference TRBV7-2 and TRBJ1-5, the complete variable domain reads GAGVSQSPSNKVTEKGKDVELRCDPISGHTALYWYRQSLGQGLEFLIYFQGNSAPDKSGLPSDRFSAERTGGSVSTLTIQRTQQEDSAVYLCASKSEITVDQPQHFGDGTRLSIL.